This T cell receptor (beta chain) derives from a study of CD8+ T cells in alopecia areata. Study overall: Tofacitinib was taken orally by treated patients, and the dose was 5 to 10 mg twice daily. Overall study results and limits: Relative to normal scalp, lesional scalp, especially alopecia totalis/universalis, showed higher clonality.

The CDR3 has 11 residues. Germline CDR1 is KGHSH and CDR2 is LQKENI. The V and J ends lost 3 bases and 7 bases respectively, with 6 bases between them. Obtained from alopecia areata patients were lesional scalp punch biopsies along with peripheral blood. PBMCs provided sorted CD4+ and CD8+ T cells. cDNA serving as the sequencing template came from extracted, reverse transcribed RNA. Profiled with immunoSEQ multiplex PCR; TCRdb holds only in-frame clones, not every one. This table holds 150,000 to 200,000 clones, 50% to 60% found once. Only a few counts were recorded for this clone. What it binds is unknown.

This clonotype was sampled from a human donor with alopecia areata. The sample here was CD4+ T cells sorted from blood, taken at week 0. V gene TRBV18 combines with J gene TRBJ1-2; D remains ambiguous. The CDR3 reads CASSPASGYTF. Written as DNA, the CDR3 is TGTGCCAGCTCACCCGCGAGTGGCTACACCTTC.